These T cell receptor beta chains were read from a single sample in a study of radiation and T cells in renal cell carcinoma. Data came from immunoSEQ multiplex PCR; TCRdb stores just in-frame clones and leaves some out. This table holds about 22,000 clones, roughly 80% found once. Here the sequenced sample was blood, taken from a patient whose treatment included radiotherapy and nephrectomy. These receptors were obtained from a man in his 60s with renal cell carcinoma. The CDR3 runs from the conserved cysteine through the conserved F or W. A D gene is named only where the DNA matches it firmly. Expanded clones get a size class; other rows say once, few or many, or leave the size out.

d_call,clone_size,v_call,j_call,cdr3_aa,cdr3_nt
.,few,TRBV7-9,TRBJ2-1,CASSSLWGRAAGNEQFF,TGTGCCAGCAGCTCCCTGTGGGGGAGAGCGGCGGGTAATGAGCAGTTCTTC
.,.,TRBV2,TRBJ2-2,CASSRREGTGELFF,TGTGCCAGTTCACGCCGTGAGGGGACCGGGGAGCTGTTTTTT
.,.,TRBV7-9,TRBJ1-2,CASTPRGGDYGYTF,TGTGCCAGCACCCCACGGGGGGGGGACTATGGCTACACCTTC
TRBD2,.,TRBV14,TRBJ2-1,CASRTFGTSADNEQFF,TGTGCCAGCAGAACGTTTGGGACTAGCGCTGACAATGAGCAGTTCTTC
.,.,TRBV2,TRBJ2-5,CASRKTHKETQYF,TGTGCCAGCAGGAAGACGCACAAAGAGACCCAGTACTTC
TRBD2,medium-sized,TRBV7-3,TRBJ2-5,CASSLTTGGGETQYF,TGTGCCAGCAGCTTAACTACGGGAGGAGGGGAGACCCAGTACTTC
.,.,TRBV29-1,TRBJ1-1,CSVRGLGGTEAFF,TGCAGCGTTCGGGGGCTTGGGGGCACTGAAGCTTTCTTT
.,.,TRBV7-9,TRBJ2-7,CASSPGSDYEQYF,TGTGCCAGCAGCCCGGGGTCAGATTACGAGCAGTACTTC
TRBD1,.,TRBV18,TRBJ2-7,CASSPTLGTGGLNEQYF,TGTGCCAGCTCACCGACCCTTGGGACAGGGGGCTTAAACGAGCAGTACTTC
TRBD1,few,TRBV7-8,TRBJ2-7,CASSLGTGASYEQYF,TGTGCCAGCAGCTTGGGCACAGGGGCCTCCTACGAGCAGTACTTC
.,.,TRBV7-2,TRBJ1-2,CASSFSQGGGYTF,TGTGCCAGCAGCTTCTCACAGGGTGGGGGCTACACCTTC
TRBD1,.,TRBV6-1,TRBJ2-3,CASRPRQGADTQYF,TGTGCCAGCAGACCAAGACAGGGTGCAGATACGCAGTATTTT
TRBD1,hyperexpanded,TRBV10-2,TRBJ1-2,CASSEDPQGVGYGYTF,TGCGCCAGCAGTGAGGACCCACAGGGGGTTGGCTATGGCTACACCTTC
.,many,TRBV29-1,TRBJ1-4,CSALSEKLFF,TGCAGCGCTCTGTCCGAAAAACTGTTTTTT
.,.,TRBV19,TRBJ1-2,CASSKGEGGYTF,TGTGCCAGTAGTAAAGGGGAGGGCGGCTACACCTTC
.,.,TRBV29-1,TRBJ2-1,CSVGSGGDEQFF,TGCAGCGTTGGATCCGGAGGAGATGAGCAGTTCTTC
.,.,TRBV7-9,TRBJ1-3,CASSLGPLGGNTIYF,TGTGCCAGCAGCTTAGGACCCTTGGGGGGAAACACCATATATTTT